A selection of T cell receptor beta chains follows, all from one sample in a study of CD8+ T cells in alopecia areata. Sequencing was performed with immunoSEQ multiplex PCR; in TCRdb, only in-frame clones are kept and a portion is missing. The table includes about 74,000 clones, about 30% detected once. Material: CD8+ T cells sorted from blood, obtained at week 4, from a patient treated with tofacitinib. The receptor source for this set is a human donor with alopecia areata. Each CDR3 is given with its conserved first and last residue. A D gene is named only where the DNA matches it firmly. Clone size is not always given. Where it is, it says once, few, many or a class for expanded clones.

>TRBJ2-7|NA|TRBD1|TRBV27
CASGDRGRGYEQYF
TGTGCCAGCGGGGACAGGGGGAGAGGCTACGAGCAGTACTTC
>TRBJ1-1|NA|NA|TRBV30
CAWSVSVNTEAFF
TGTGCCTGGAGTGTCTCGGTGAACACTGAAGCTTTCTTT
>TRBJ2-1|NA|TRBD2|TRBV27
CASSLQLAGRYNEQFF
TGTGCCAGCAGTTTACAACTAGCGGGACGCTACAATGAGCAGTTCTTC
>TRBJ1-5|NA|NA|TRBV7-9
CASSLGRNQPQHF
TGTGCCAGCAGCTTGGGACGCAATCAGCCCCAGCATTTT
>TRBJ2-7|NA|NA|TRBV7-9
CASSSGGNYYEQYF
TGTGCCAGCAGCAGTGGTGGCAATTACTACGAGCAGTACTTC
>TRBJ1-2|NA|NA|TRBV29-1
CSVETPYGYTF
TGCAGCGTTGAGACCCCCTATGGCTACACCTTC
>TRBJ1-5|NA|NA|TRBV27
CASSLDRSNQPQHF
TGTGCCAGCAGCTTAGACAGGAGCAATCAGCCCCAGCATTTT
>TRBJ2-7|NA|NA|TRBV2
CASAPDRPYEQYF
TGTGCCAGCGCTCCGGACCGCCCCTACGAGCAGTACTTC
>TRBJ2-2|few|NA|TRBV29-1
CSATDSRRPGELFF
TGCAGCGCAACGGACTCGAGGAGACCCGGGGAGCTGTTTTTT
>TRBJ1-1|few|TRBD1|TRBV19
CASTSLGGGGTPEAFF
TGTGCCAGTACCTCACTCGGAGGGGGCGGAACCCCCGAAGCTTTCTTT
>TRBJ2-1|NA|TRBD2|TRBV29-1
CSVAGLAGNNEQFF
TGCAGCGTGGCGGGACTAGCGGGAAACAATGAGCAGTTCTTC
>TRBJ1-2|once|TRBD1|TRBV28
CASSWDRGYYGYTF
TGTGCCAGCAGCTGGGACAGGGGGTACTATGGCTACACCTTC
>TRBJ2-1|NA|NA|TRBV7-9
CASSLSVREVGADEQFF
TGTGCCAGCAGCTTATCCGTTCGGGAGGTGGGGGCGGATGAGCAGTTCTTC
>TRBJ2-4|few|NA|TRBV19
CASSFGPGNIQYF
TGTGCCAGTAGTTTCGGGCCAGGTAACATTCAGTACTTC
>TRBJ2-7|few|NA|TRBV11-2
CASSLREISSYEQYF
TGTGCCAGCAGCTTGAGGGAGATTTCCTCCTACGAGCAGTACTTC
>TRBJ2-1|NA|TRBD2|TRBV27
CASTIRGGSSYNEQFF
TGTGCCAGTACAATCCGGGGCGGGAGTTCCTACAATGAGCAGTTCTTC
>TRBJ2-5|NA|NA|TRBV29-1
CSVELGQETQYF
TGCAGCGTTGAACTGGGCCAAGAGACCCAGTACTTC
>TRBJ2-5|few|TRBD1|TRBV7-9
CASSSLLTGETQYF
TGTGCCAGCAGCTCCCTTCTGACAGGGGAGACCCAGTACTTC
>TRBJ2-7|few|TRBD2|TRBV7-9
CASSIHSGRNSYEQYF
TGTGCCAGCAGCATACATAGCGGGAGGAACTCCTACGAGCAGTACTTC
>TRBJ2-3|NA|NA|TRBV29-1
CSATMATQYF
TGCAGTGCCACTATGGCTACGCAGTATTTT
>TRBJ2-1|NA|TRBD2|TRBV29-1
CSVVLAESYNEQFF
TGCAGCGTTGTCCTAGCGGAATCCTACAATGAGCAGTTCTTC
>TRBJ2-7|few|TRBD2|TRBV29-1
CSVQGLAGYEQYF
TGCAGCGTCCAGGGACTAGCGGGATACGAGCAGTACTTC
>TRBJ1-2|few|NA|TRBV7-9
CASSFLISDGYTF
TGTGCCAGCAGCTTCCTTATCTCCGACGGCTACACCTTC
>TRBJ2-3|few|TRBD2|TRBV29-1
CSVVSWGLAGGPRTDTQYF
TGCAGCGTTGTGTCTTGGGGCCTAGCGGGAGGGCCGCGCACAGATACGCAGTATTTT
>TRBJ1-2|few|NA|TRBV29-1
CTIEQPRDTGYGYTF
TGCACTATTGAACAACCCAGGGACACCGGATATGGCTACACCTTC
>TRBJ1-1|few|NA|TRBV5-1
CASRSEGKNTEAFF
TGCGCCAGCAGGTCCGAGGGCAAGAACACTGAAGCTTTCTTT